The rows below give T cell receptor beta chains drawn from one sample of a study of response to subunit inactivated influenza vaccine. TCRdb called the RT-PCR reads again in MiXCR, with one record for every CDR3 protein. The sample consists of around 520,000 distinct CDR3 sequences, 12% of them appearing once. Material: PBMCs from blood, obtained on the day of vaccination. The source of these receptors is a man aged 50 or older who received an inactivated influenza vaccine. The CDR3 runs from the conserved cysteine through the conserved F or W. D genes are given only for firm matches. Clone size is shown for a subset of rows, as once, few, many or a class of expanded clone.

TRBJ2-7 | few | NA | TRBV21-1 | TGTGCCAGCAGCAAATTTAGTGGGACAGGGACGTTCTCCTACGAGCAGTACTTC | CASSKFSGTGTFSYEQYF
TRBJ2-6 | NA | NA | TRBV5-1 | TGCGCCAGCAGCTTAAGCTCTGGGGCCAACGTCGTGACTTTC | CASSLSSGANVVTF
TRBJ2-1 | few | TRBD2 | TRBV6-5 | TGTGCCAGCAGTTTCCGGGGAGGGCGCGCCTACAATGAGCAGTTCTTC | CASSFRGGRAYNEQFF
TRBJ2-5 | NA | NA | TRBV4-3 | TGCGCCAGCAGCCAATCATACCGAACCCGAGGACCTCAAGAGACCCAGTACTTC | CASSQSYRTRGPQETQYF
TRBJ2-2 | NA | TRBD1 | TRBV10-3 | TGTGCCATCAGGGAGGACAGGGGAACCGGGGAGCTGTTTTTT | CAIREDRGTGELFF
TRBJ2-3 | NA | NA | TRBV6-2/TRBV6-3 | TGTGCCCGCAGTTACGGCCGGATCAGGGCGCCAGATACGCAGTATTTT | CARSYGRIRAPDTQYF
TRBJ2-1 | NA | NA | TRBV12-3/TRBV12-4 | TGTGCCAGCAGTTTTGAGGGAGTACGTATTGGGGTTGAGCAGTTCTTC | CASSFEGVRIGVEQFF
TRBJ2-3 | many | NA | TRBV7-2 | TGTGCCAGCAGCCCGGTCGGAGATACGCAGTATTTT | CASSPVGDTQYF
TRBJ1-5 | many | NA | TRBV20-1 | TGCAGTGCTAGAGGGGACCAGACTTTTCTTTATAGCAATCAGCCCCAGCATTTT | CSARGDQTFLYSNQPQHF
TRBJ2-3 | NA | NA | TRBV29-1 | TGCAGCGTTGAAAACCCGGCCCACGGTAGCACAGATACGCAGTATTTT | CSVENPAHGSTDTQYF
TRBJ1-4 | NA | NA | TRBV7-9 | TGTGCCAGCAGTCGGATCTACGGGGAGGGGGAAAAACTGTTTTTT | CASSRIYGEGEKLFF
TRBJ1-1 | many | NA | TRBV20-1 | TGCAGTGCATCCCGGGAAAAAGCGGCTTTCTTT | CSASREKAAFF
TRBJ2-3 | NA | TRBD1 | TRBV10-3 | TGTGCCATCAGTGAGTCAACCCCCGGACAGGGCAGCACAGATACGCAGTATTTT | CAISESTPGQGSTDTQYF
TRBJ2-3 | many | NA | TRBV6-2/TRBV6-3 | TGTGCCAGCAGTTACTACGGCGCCGCCGGGATCACAGATACGCAGTATTTT | CASSYYGAAGITDTQYF
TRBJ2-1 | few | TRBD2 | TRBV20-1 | TGCAGTGCTAGACCCCTAGCGGGAGGAGGGCCCGAGCAGTTCTTC | CSARPLAGGGPEQFF
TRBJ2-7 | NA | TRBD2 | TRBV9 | TGTGCCAGCAGCGCGACTAGCGGGAGATCCTACGAGCAGTACTTC | CASSATSGRSYEQYF
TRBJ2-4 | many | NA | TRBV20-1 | TGCAGTGCTTCCCGTGGACAGAAAAACATTCAGTACTTC | CSASRGQKNIQYF
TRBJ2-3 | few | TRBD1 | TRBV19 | TGTGCCAGTAGTCTAACGGGACAGGGTTTTACGGATACGCAGTATTTT | CASSLTGQGFTDTQYF
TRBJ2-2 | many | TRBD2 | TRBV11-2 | TGTGCCAGCAGCCCCCCCGCGGGAGTCGGGGAGCTGTTTTTT | CASSPPAGVGELFF
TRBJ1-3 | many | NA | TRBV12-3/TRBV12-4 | TGTGCCAGCAGTTTGGGGTCTGGAAACACCATATATTTT | CASSLGSGNTIYF
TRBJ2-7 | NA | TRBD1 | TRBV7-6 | TGTGCCAGCAGCCCAAGGACGGGACAGGCTGTCTACGAGCAGTACTTC | CASSPRTGQAVYEQYF
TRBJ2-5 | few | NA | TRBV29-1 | TGCAGCGTCGCAAGTCTGACTAGGCCCCTTGGAGAGACCCAGTACTTC | CSVASLTRPLGETQYF